A single sample gave rise to the 13 T cell receptor beta chains below, sequenced in a study of cytomegalovirus exposure and HLA in healthy donors. TCRdb's copy holds only in-frame clones and misses some; the assay was immunoSEQ multiplex PCR. The sample holds about 78,000 clones, 96% seen once. Sequencing input: PBMCs. The receptors originated from a man aged 18 to 29 in good health and CMV-seropositive.

V and J are TRBV18 and TRBJ2-7; 9 positions match TRBD1. Germline-derived CDR1 and CDR2 are KGHSH and LQKENI. The CDR3 consists of 16 residues. The J segment lost 4 bases and the V segment lost 0 bases, leaving 7 bases of the junction unmatched. This CDR3 is CASSPPTGQGPYEQYF. For the CDR3, the DNA is TGTGCCAGCTCACCACCTACGGGACAGGGTCCGTACGAGCAGTACTTC.

The chain carries TRBV19 and TRBJ1-1; D may be TRBD1 (5 bases). Germline CDR1 and CDR2: LNHDA and SQIVND (reference sequence). The CDR3 totals 14 residues. Between the trimmed V and J ends, which lost 3 bases and 1 base, there was a span of 9 bases. CDR3 amino acids: CASSIGAENTEAFF. The CDR3, as DNA: TGTGCCAGTAGTATTGGGGCAGAGAACACTGAAGCTTTCTTT.

This sequence joins TRBV28 and TRBJ2-3, with D hard to call. The CDR3 has 15 amino acids. V was cut by 6 bases and J by 2 bases, with 15 bases left in between. Per the germline V gene, CDR1 is MDHEN and CDR2 is SYDVKM. CDR3 nucleotide sequence: TGTGCCAGCAGCCTCCGGCGGAGTTACACAGATACGCAGTATTTT. Amino acid sequence: CASSLRRSYTDTQYF.

V usage is TRBV5-1 and J usage is TRBJ2-3; D not certain. Germline V gene sequence: CDR1 SGHRS, CDR2 YFSETQ. The CDR3 has 14 amino acids. V was shortened by 0 bases and J by 2 bases, with 7 bases between the two germline ends. CDR3 sequence: CASSLGRITDTQYF. Here the CDR3 DNA reads TGCGCCAGCAGCTTGGGGCGGATCACAGATACGCAGTATTTT.

This chain connects TRBV7-2 to TRBJ2-7; TRBD2 might be the D (6 bases). CDR3 length: 12 residues. Germline CDR1 and CDR2: SGHTA and FQGNSA. Deletions cut 9 bases from V and 3 bases from J, with 12 bases between. The CDR3 spells CASWDGGYEQYF. CDR3 sequence (DNA): TGTGCCAGTTGGGACGGGGGCTACGAGCAGTACTTC.

V gene TRBV27 combines with J gene TRBJ2-1; D is possibly TRBD1 (6 bases). The CDR3 extends over 13 amino acids. CDR1 is MNHEY, CDR2 SMNVEV, per germline (reference sequence). Between the trimmed V and J ends, which lost 6 bases and 8 bases, there was a span of 14 bases. For the CDR3, the DNA is TGTGCCAGCAGGAACAGCAGGGGCGATGAGCAGTTCTTC. Protein: CASRNSRGDEQFF.

The chain couples TRBV7-9 to TRBJ2-1; weak D call: TRBD2 (5 bases). Germline loops: CDR1 SEHNR, CDR2 FQNEAQ (reference sequence). The CDR3 sequence is 14 residues long. The V end was cut by 3 bases, the J end by 8 bases, with 14 bases between. CDR3 protein: CASSFGMAGDEQFF. CDR3 coding DNA: TGTGCCAGCAGCTTCGGGATGGCTGGGGATGAGCAGTTCTTC.

CDR3 sequence: CASSPPGPNTEAFF. CDR3 coding DNA: TGTGCCAGCTCACCACCTGGCCCGAACACTGAAGCTTTCTTT. This chain joins TRBV18 and TRBJ1-1, with unresolved D. The ends were cut back, 0 bases at V and 1 base at J, with 6 bases in the middle. This CDR3 has 14 residues. The V gene's germline CDR1 is KGHSH and CDR2 LQKENI.

J is TRBJ2-7 and V is TRBV2; a weak D match, TRBD2 (6 bases). This CDR3 spans 14 amino acids. Germline V gene lookup returns CDR1 SNHLY and CDR2 FYNNEI. Trimming took 0 bases from V and 4 from J, leaving 10 bases between them. The CDR3 sequence: CASSEAGTEYEQYF. The CDR3 DNA sequence: TGTGCCAGCAGTGAAGCCGGGACTGAGTACGAGCAGTACTTC.

The chain has TRBV6-4 and TRBJ2-1; 10 bases map to TRBD2. There are 15 residues in the CDR3. The V segment lost 5 bases and the J segment 5 bases; nucleotides outside the gene matches: 6. Per the germline V gene, CDR1 is MRHNA and CDR2 is SNTAGT. The CDR3 region is CASSLAGGSHNEQFF. The CDR3 DNA is TGTGCCAGCAGTTTAGCGGGAGGTAGCCACAATGAGCAGTTCTTC.

The rearrangement joins TRBV27 to TRBJ2-7, with 9 bases lining up with TRBD2. Per the germline V gene, CDR1 is MNHEY and CDR2 is SMNVEV (reference sequence). The CDR3 length is 16 residues. J was trimmed by 4 bases and V by 1 base; bases with no gene match: 8. The CDR3 sequence: CASSLLGPSGTYEQYF. The DNA for the CDR3 is TGTGCCAGCAGTTTATTAGGGCCTAGCGGGACATACGAGCAGTACTTC.

The chain uses TRBV28 and TRBJ2-2; D possibly corresponds to TRBD1 (6 bases). V lost 6 bases, J lost 5 bases, and 22 bases lay in between. This CDR3 has 17 residues. Germline assignment: CDR1 MDHEN and CDR2 SYDVKM. The DNA of the CDR3 is TGTGCCAGCAGCCAGGACAGAGCCTGGTTAGTAACCGGGGAGCTGTTTTTT. Amino acids: CASSQDRAWLVTGELFF.

The chain links TRBV7-2 to TRBJ1-1; perhaps TRBD1 as D (5 bases). The germline gives CDR1 SGHTA, CDR2 FQGNSA. The CDR3 length is 14 residues. V gave up 7 bases and J gave up 5 bases, with 17 bases separating them. The CDR3: CASTTIRGGTEAFF. The CDR3 DNA reads TGTGCCAGCACCACCATCCGGGGGGGTACTGAAGCTTTCTTT.